These T cell receptor beta chains were read from a single sample in a study of regulatory T cells in long-lasting Graves disease. TCRdb re-called the multiplex PCR reads with MiXCR, one entry per CDR3 protein. The sample carries about 620,000 distinct CDR3 sequences, roughly 15% recorded once. These data were likewise used in another study, on T cells in Graves' hyperthyroidism and ophthalmopathy.

The material sequenced was peripheral blood mononuclear cells (PBMCs), taken at new diagnosis, from a patient treated with antithyroid drugs. The source of these receptors is a young woman with Graves disease. Each CDR3 is given with its conserved first and last residue. The order of the fields is clone size, V gene, D gene, J gene, CDR3 DNA, CDR3 protein. A D gene is named only where the DNA matches it firmly. Rows may omit the clone size; those that give it use once, few, many or a size class.

few	TRBV5-1	-	TRBJ2-7	TGCGCCAGCAGCTTGGGAGGGGACGGCTACGAGCAGTACTTC	CASSLGGDGYEQYF
many	TRBV7-2	TRBD2	TRBJ2-3	TGTGCCAGCAGCCCGGGGACTAGCGGGATGACAGATACGCAGTATTTT	CASSPGTSGMTDTQYF
many	TRBV7-8	-	TRBJ1-1	TGTGCCAGCAGCTTATACGTTTTAACTGAAGCTTTCTTT	CASSLYVLTEAFF
few	TRBV19	-	TRBJ1-1	TGTGCCAGTAGTATTTTCCGGAACACTGAAGCTTTCTTT	CASSIFRNTEAFF
-	TRBV3-1	TRBD2	TRBJ2-7	TGTGCCAGCAGCCAAGGAGCGGGAGGGACCTACGAGCAGTACTTC	CASSQGAGGTYEQYF
-	TRBV13	-	TRBJ2-5	TGTGCCAGCAGCTTAGTAAGGGAAGGGACCCAGTACTTC	CASSLVREGTQYF
-	TRBV10-2	-	TRBJ2-7	TGCGCCAGCAGCCTCAGGGGCGGGTCGGGGCAGTACTTC	CASSLRGGSGQYF
few	TRBV5-1	TRBD1	TRBJ2-2	TGCGCCAGCAGCATTTATGGACAGGCCTCGATGAACACCGGGGAGCTGTTTTTT	CASSIYGQASMNTGELFF
few	TRBV5-1	-	TRBJ2-5	TGCGCCAGCAGCGAATGGCGGGGGCTTCAAGAGACCCAGTACTTC	CASSEWRGLQETQYF
few	TRBV10-1	-	TRBJ2-5	TGCGCCAGCAGTAAAGCAGCGGACCAAGAGACCCAGTACTTC	CASSKAADQETQYF
few	TRBV9	-	TRBJ2-5	TGTGCCAGCAGCGTAAGTCCGCCTCCAGGGGAGACCCAGTACTTC	CASSVSPPPGETQYF
-	TRBV28	-	TRBJ2-7	TGTGCCAGCAGTTTACACGGGAGCTACGAGCAGTACTTC	CASSLHGSYEQYF
many	TRBV12-3/TRBV12-4	-	TRBJ2-4	TGTGCCAGCAGTTCCAAGGAATGGGCCAAAAACATTCAGTACTTC	CASSSKEWAKNIQYF
-	TRBV15	TRBD1	TRBJ2-7	TGTGCCACCAGCAGAGGAGTTGGGACAGGGGGGAAGGAGCAGTACTTC	CATSRGVGTGGKEQYF
few	TRBV3-1	-	TRBJ2-7	TGTGCCAGCAGCCACGGCACGGGGACTTTGAGTGCTCGGCAGTACTTC	CASSHGTGTLSARQYF
-	TRBV19	TRBD1	TRBJ2-7	TGTGCCAGTAGTATGGGACAGGGGGCATCCTACGAGCAGTACTTC	CASSMGQGASYEQYF
-	TRBV4-1	-	TRBJ1-4	TGCGCCAGCAGCCCCTTTGTGACAGGCCCTAATGAAAAACTGTTTTTT	CASSPFVTGPNEKLFF